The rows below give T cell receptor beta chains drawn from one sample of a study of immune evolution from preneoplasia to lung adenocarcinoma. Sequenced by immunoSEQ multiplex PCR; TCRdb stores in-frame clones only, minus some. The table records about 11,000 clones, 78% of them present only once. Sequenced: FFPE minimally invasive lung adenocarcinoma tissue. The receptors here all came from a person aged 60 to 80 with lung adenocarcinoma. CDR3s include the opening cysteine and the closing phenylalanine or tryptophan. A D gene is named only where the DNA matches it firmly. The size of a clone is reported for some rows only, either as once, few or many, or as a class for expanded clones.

CDR3nt: TGTGCCAGCAATAGGAAAATGAACACTGAAGCTTTCTTT
CDR3aa: CASNRKMNTEAFF
abundance: .
j_gene: TRBJ1-1
d_gene: .
v_gene: TRBV27

CDR3nt: TGTGCCAGCAGTTACCGCGGGAGGGACAATGAGCAGTTCTTC
CDR3aa: CASSYRGRDNEQFF
abundance: .
j_gene: TRBJ2-1
d_gene: TRBD2
v_gene: TRBV6-5

CDR3nt: TGTGCCACCTCCGTGGGACAGGGGACGTCAGATACGCAGTATTTT
CDR3aa: CATSVGQGTSDTQYF
abundance: once
j_gene: TRBJ2-3
d_gene: TRBD1
v_gene: TRBV6-6

CDR3nt: TGTGCCAGCAGCGGAACAGGGGGCAGGGGATGGGAGCAGTTCTTC
CDR3aa: CASSGTGGRGWEQFF
abundance: .
j_gene: TRBJ2-1
d_gene: TRBD1
v_gene: TRBV5-4

CDR3nt: TGCGCCAGCAGCTTAGGGACCGGGACAGGGGTAGAGACCCAGTACTTC
CDR3aa: CASSLGTGTGVETQYF
abundance: .
j_gene: TRBJ2-5
d_gene: TRBD1
v_gene: TRBV4-3

CDR3nt: TGCAGTGCTTCCCAGGGAGGTGAAGCTTTCTTT
CDR3aa: CSASQGGEAFF
abundance: .
j_gene: TRBJ1-1
d_gene: .
v_gene: TRBV20-1

CDR3nt: TGTGCCAGCAGCCTGACAGGGAAATTCGCAGAGACCCAGTACTTC
CDR3aa: CASSLTGKFAETQYF
abundance: .
j_gene: TRBJ2-5
d_gene: TRBD1
v_gene: TRBV11-2

CDR3nt: TGCGCCAGCAGCCAAGTGTCCGTATATAGCAATCAGCCCCAGCATTTT
CDR3aa: CASSQVSVYSNQPQHF
abundance: .
j_gene: TRBJ1-5
d_gene: .
v_gene: TRBV4-1

CDR3nt: TGTGCCAGTAGTATCTTCGGCAGGACAAACACTGAAGCTTTCTTT
CDR3aa: CASSIFGRTNTEAFF
abundance: once
j_gene: TRBJ1-1
d_gene: .
v_gene: TRBV19

CDR3nt: TGTGCCAGCAGCTTCACAGGGTACGAGCAGTACTTC
CDR3aa: CASSFTGYEQYF
abundance: .
j_gene: TRBJ2-7
d_gene: .
v_gene: TRBV7-2

CDR3nt: TGTGCCAGCATACGACGCTCGAGTCACTACGAGCAGTACTTC
CDR3aa: CASIRRSSHYEQYF
abundance: .
j_gene: TRBJ2-7
d_gene: .
v_gene: TRBV6-1

CDR3nt: TGTGCCAGCACCACGGATATGTGGGCAGCGATAAACACCGGGGAGCTGTTTTTT
CDR3aa: CASTTDMWAAINTGELFF
abundance: few
j_gene: TRBJ2-2
d_gene: .
v_gene: TRBV7-2

CDR3nt: TGTGCCAGCAGCTTTTCCAGGGGGATCAATCAGCCCCAGCATTTT
CDR3aa: CASSFSRGINQPQHF
abundance: .
j_gene: TRBJ1-5
d_gene: TRBD1
v_gene: TRBV7-2

CDR3nt: TGTGCCAGCAGCGGTAGATGGGGGCATGGGGCCAACGTCCTGACTTTC
CDR3aa: CASSGRWGHGANVLTF
abundance: .
j_gene: TRBJ2-6
d_gene: .
v_gene: TRBV7-8

CDR3nt: TGTGCCAGCAGCGCTACAGATACGCAGTATTTT
CDR3aa: CASSATDTQYF
abundance: .
j_gene: TRBJ2-3
d_gene: .
v_gene: TRBV7-9

CDR3nt: TGTACCAGCAACGACTTTTACACTGAAGAGACCCAGTACTTC
CDR3aa: CTSNDFYTEETQYF
abundance: .
j_gene: TRBJ2-5
d_gene: .
v_gene: TRBV11-2

CDR3nt: TGTGCCAGCAGTTTATTCTCCGGGGTCGGTGGCTACACCTTC
CDR3aa: CASSLFSGVGGYTF
abundance: .
j_gene: TRBJ1-2
d_gene: .
v_gene: TRBV27

CDR3nt: TGTGCCACCAGCAGCTCCCTGACGACCGACTATGGCTACACCTTC
CDR3aa: CATSSSLTTDYGYTF
abundance: few
j_gene: TRBJ1-2
d_gene: .
v_gene: TRBV15

CDR3nt: TGTGCCAGCAGGCCCTCAACAGTAACCTCCTACGAGCAGTACTTC
CDR3aa: CASRPSTVTSYEQYF
abundance: .
j_gene: TRBJ2-7
d_gene: .
v_gene: TRBV2

CDR3nt: TGTGCCTGGAGGGACAGGGGCTCCTACAATGAGCAGTTCTTC
CDR3aa: CAWRDRGSYNEQFF
abundance: few
j_gene: TRBJ2-1
d_gene: TRBD1
v_gene: TRBV30

CDR3nt: TGTGCCAGCAGTGTGCGGACAGGAACAAACACCGGGGAGCTGTTTTTT
CDR3aa: CASSVRTGTNTGELFF
abundance: .
j_gene: TRBJ2-2
d_gene: TRBD1
v_gene: TRBV6-1

CDR3nt: TGTGCCAGCAGCTTAGGGGGACTAGTCGCGTCGTACGAGCAGTACTTC
CDR3aa: CASSLGGLVASYEQYF
abundance: few
j_gene: TRBJ2-7
d_gene: TRBD2
v_gene: TRBV7-9

CDR3nt: TGTGCCAGCAGCTTAGACGCGGGGGGCTCCTACGAGCAGTACTTC
CDR3aa: CASSLDAGGSYEQYF
abundance: .
j_gene: TRBJ2-7
d_gene: TRBD2
v_gene: TRBV7-2

CDR3nt: TGTGCCTGGAGTACAGGGGCTTCCATTTCCAAAAACATTCAGTACTTC
CDR3aa: CAWSTGASISKNIQYF
abundance: .
j_gene: TRBJ2-4
d_gene: TRBD1
v_gene: TRBV30

CDR3nt: TGTGCCAGCAGTCCCCTGCAGGGTTGGGGCAATCAGCCCCAGCATTTT
CDR3aa: CASSPLQGWGNQPQHF
abundance: once
j_gene: TRBJ1-5
d_gene: .
v_gene: TRBV28

CDR3nt: TGTGCCAGCTCACCAAAATTGCGAGATTACGAGCAGTACTTC
CDR3aa: CASSPKLRDYEQYF
abundance: few
j_gene: TRBJ2-7
d_gene: .
v_gene: TRBV18

CDR3nt: TGTGCCTCGAGCGCCAGGGGGCTAGGAGAAAAACTGTTTTTT
CDR3aa: CASSARGLGEKLFF
abundance: .
j_gene: TRBJ1-4
d_gene: TRBD1
v_gene: TRBV30

CDR3nt: TGTGCCAGCAGTTTGAGCGGCGCGTATAATTCACCCCTCCACTTT
CDR3aa: CASSLSGAYNSPLHF
abundance: once
j_gene: TRBJ1-6
d_gene: .
v_gene: TRBV27

CDR3nt: TGTGCCAGTAGTATAGGGGTGATCGCTGAAGCTTTCTTT
CDR3aa: CASSIGVIAEAFF
abundance: .
j_gene: TRBJ1-1
d_gene: .
v_gene: TRBV19

CDR3nt: TGCGCCAGCAGCTCCGGGACAGCCCAAATCACCGGGGAGCTGTTTTTT
CDR3aa: CASSSGTAQITGELFF
abundance: .
j_gene: TRBJ2-2
d_gene: TRBD1
v_gene: TRBV5-1

CDR3nt: TGTGCCAGCAGTGATTCTGAGCGGGAGATTGAGCAGTACTTC
CDR3aa: CASSDSEREIEQYF
abundance: .
j_gene: TRBJ2-7
d_gene: TRBD2
v_gene: TRBV25-1